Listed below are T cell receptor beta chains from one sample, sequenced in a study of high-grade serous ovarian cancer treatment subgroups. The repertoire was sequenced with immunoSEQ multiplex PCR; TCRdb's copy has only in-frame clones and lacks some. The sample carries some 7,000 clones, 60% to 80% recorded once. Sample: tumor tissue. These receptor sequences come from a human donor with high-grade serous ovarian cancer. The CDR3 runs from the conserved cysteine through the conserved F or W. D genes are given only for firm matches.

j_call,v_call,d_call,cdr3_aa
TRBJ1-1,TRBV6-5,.,CASSLGYDTEAFF
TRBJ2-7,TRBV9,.,CASSGRGDEQYF
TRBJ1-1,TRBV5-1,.,CASSHPRDAGSTEAFF
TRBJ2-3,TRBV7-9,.,CASSPPGVSTDTQYF
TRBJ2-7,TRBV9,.,CASSPGGGAYSYEQYF
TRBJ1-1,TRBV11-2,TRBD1,CASTPHRGGNTEAFF
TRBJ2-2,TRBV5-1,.,CASSLWGGSAGELFF
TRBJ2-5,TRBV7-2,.,CASSLESLAQETQYF
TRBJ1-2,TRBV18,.,CASSLTGITYGYTF
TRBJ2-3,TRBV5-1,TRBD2,CASSLSLAGGPGDTQYF